This T cell receptor beta chain derives from a study of blood T cell repertoires in COVID-19. On the study more broadly: Spain, Italy and the United States supplied samples that represented acute and convalescent COVID-19.

The protocol was immunoSEQ multiplex PCR, while the TCRdb copy is restricted to in-frame clones and leaves out a portion. This sample yields 200,000 to 250,000 clones, of which about 90% are seen a single time; 2.5% to 3% belongs to the top ten. This TCR was sampled from a woman between 55 and 75 years old with acute or convalescent COVID-19. Sequenced material: peripheral blood.

CDR3 sequence: CASSLVGGVTEAFF. The CDR3 nucleotides are TGTGCCAGCAGCTTAGTCGGGGGGGTTACTGAAGCTTTCTTT. The genes are TRBV7-9 and TRBJ1-1; D is perhaps TRBD1 (5 bases). Trimming stripped 1 base from V and 5 bases from J, with 11 bases between. CDR3 length: 14 residues. Germline V gene data show CDR1 as SEHNR and CDR2 as FQNEAQ (reference sequence).